One and the same sample provided the 14 T cell receptor beta chains below, sequenced in a study of blood T cell repertoires in COVID-19. Assay used: immunoSEQ multiplex PCR; TCRdb lists only in-frame clones, some missing. This table holds 180,000 or so clones, roughly 87% found once. The sequencing sample was made of PBMCs or T cells enriched from blood (not recorded which). The receptors were sampled from a man aged 50-59 years who had recovered from COVID-19.

The chain uses TRBV15 and TRBJ1-5; possibly TRBD1 for D (5 bases). The CDR3 is made up of 15 amino acids. The V gene's germline CDR1 is LNHNV and CDR2 YYDKDF (reference sequence). Trimming left V 4 bases short and J 0 bases short, with 10 bases between. For the CDR3, the DNA is TGTGCCACCAGCAAGACAGTGAGTAGCAATCAGCCCCAGCATTTT. Translating it yields CATSKTVSSNQPQHF.

V and J are TRBV7-2 and TRBJ1-3, with a possible D match to TRBD1 (6 bases). From germline, CDR1 is SGHTA and CDR2 FQGNSA. The CDR3 is 15 amino acids. V was pared by 5 bases and J by 4 bases, with 15 bases between. CDR3 amino acids: CASSPTQGSGNTIYF. The CDR3 DNA reads TGTGCCAGCAGCCCGACCCAGGGGTCAGGAAACACCATATATTTT.

The chain employs TRBV3-1 (or the pseudogene TRBV3-2) and TRBJ1-2; tentatively, D is TRBD1 (6 bases). The V end was cut by 6 bases, the J end by 5 bases, with 16 bases between. The CDR3 spans 14 residues. Germline CDR1 reads LGHDT; CDR2 reads YNNKEL (reference sequence). The CDR3 nucleotides read TGTGCCAGCAGTCAAAGGACAGCTTTATATGGCTACACCTTC. Amino acids: CASSQRTALYGYTF.

V is TRBV2 and J is TRBJ1-4, with TRBD1 matching 10 bases. V shed 4 bases, J shed 7 bases, and the junction held 3 bases outside the gene matches. CDR1 SNHLY and CDR2 FYNNEI come from the germline V gene. The CDR3 has 14 residues. The CDR3 reads CASSGDRGFEKLFF. CDR3 DNA sequence: TGTGCCAGCAGTGGGGACAGGGGTTTTGAAAAACTGTTTTTT.

V and J are TRBV10-3 and TRBJ2-5, with 7 bases lining up with TRBD2. The CDR3 length is 14 residues. V lost 2 bases to trimming and J lost 4 bases; unmatched junction nucleotides: 4. CDR1 is ENHRY and CDR2 is SYGVKD in the germline V gene. CDR3 bases: TGTGCCATCAGTGAGCGTACGGGGGGAGAGACCCAGTACTTC. Translating gives CAISERTGGETQYF.

V gene TRBV19 combines with J gene TRBJ1-5; 7 bases line up with TRBD1. The CDR3 runs to 16 residues. Germline CDR1 and CDR2: LNHDA and SQIVND (reference sequence). After removal of 3 bases from V and 3 bases from J, the junction contained 8 bases not matched to a gene. The CDR3 is CASSMQPGQINQPQHF. CDR3 bases: TGTGCCAGTAGTATGCAGCCGGGACAGATCAATCAGCCCCAGCATTTT.

This clone appeared a single time. This sequence joins TRBV2 and TRBJ1-3; a weak D match, TRBD1 (6 bases). Germline V CDR1 and CDR2: SNHLY, FYNNEI. The V end was cut by 6 bases, the J end by 1 base, with 10 bases between. This CDR3 is built from 14 residues. The CDR3 protein is CASSRGWSGNTIYF. In DNA, the CDR3 is TGTGCCAGCAGCAGGGGATGGTCTGGAAACACCATATATTTT.

This clone has a single count. J is TRBJ2-2 and V is TRBV5-1, with TRBD2 identical over 7 bases. The CDR3 contains 13 residues. The V and J ends lost 1 base and 7 bases, in that order; junction bases with no gene match: 1. Germline CDR1 is SGHRS and CDR2 is YFSETQ. For the CDR3, the DNA is TGCGCCAGCAGCTTGCTAGCGGACGGGGAGCTGTTTTTT. Amino acids: CASSLLADGELFF.

Only one count was recorded for this clone. The chain has TRBV5-1 and TRBJ2-3; D is possibly TRBD2 (6 bases). The V end lost 0 bases, the J end lost 0 bases, and 17 bases lay between the germline ends. Germline CDR1 reads SGHRS; CDR2 reads YFSETQ. The length of the CDR3 is 18 residues. CDR3 nucleotides: TGCGCCAGCAGCTTGGGGATGCCTAGCGCAAACAGCACAGATACGCAGTATTTT. Residues: CASSLGMPSANSTDTQYF.

In its sample, this clone was seen a few times. This chain links TRBV18 with TRBJ2-2, with 8 bases matching TRBD1. Germline loops: CDR1 KGHSH, CDR2 LQKENI. The V segment lost 5 bases and the J segment 5 bases; nucleotides outside the gene matches: 7. This CDR3 is built from 15 residues. The CDR3 protein is CASSSGQASTGELFF. The CDR3 region has the DNA TGTGCCAGCTCATCGGGACAGGCCTCTACCGGGGAGCTGTTTTTT.

The chain employs TRBV6-5 and TRBJ1-2; perhaps TRBD1 as D (6 bases). Trimming removed 0 bases from V and 2 bases from J, with 10 bases in between. Germline values: CDR1 MNHEY, CDR2 SVGAGI. The CDR3 spans 15 residues. The CDR3 sequence is CASSYSRDRNYGYTF. Here the CDR3 DNA reads TGTGCCAGCAGTTACTCGAGAGACAGGAACTATGGCTACACCTTC.

The chain is built from TRBV7-8 and TRBJ1-3, with D possibly TRBD1 on 6 matching bases. Trimming removed 3 bases at V and 0 bases at J, with 18 bases between. The V gene's germline CDR1 is SGHVS and CDR2 FQNEAQ. The CDR3 has 18 amino acids. The CDR3 here is CASSFFYQGTSSGNTIYF. Here the CDR3 DNA reads TGTGCCAGCAGCTTTTTCTATCAGGGGACAAGCTCTGGAAACACCATATATTTT.

This sequence joins TRBV5-8 and TRBJ2-5; D possibly corresponds to TRBD1 (6 bases). Germline V gene lookup returns CDR1 SGHTS and CDR2 YDEGEE. The V and J ends lost 4 bases and 5 bases respectively, with 12 bases between them. This CDR3 region has 13 residues. In DNA, the CDR3 is TGTGCCAGCAGCCAGGGGTTTGGGGAGACCCAGTACTTC. It encodes CASSQGFGETQYF.

The CDR3: CAASGLNTGELFF. The CDR3 coding sequence is TGTGCAGCGAGCGGGCTAAACACCGGGGAGCTGTTTTTT. This chain links TRBV19 with TRBJ2-2, with D possibly TRBD2 on 6 matching bases. Germline V gives CDR1 LNHDA, CDR2 SQIVND (reference sequence). CDR3 size: 13 residues.